These 20 T cell receptor beta chains originate from one sample sequenced in a study of cytomegalovirus exposure and HLA in healthy donors. Profiled with immunoSEQ multiplex PCR; TCRdb holds only in-frame clones, not every one. The sample includes 200,000 to 250,000 clones, around 90% of them seen just once. Material for sequencing was PBMCs. The source is a woman aged 18-35 years in good health and CMV-seronegative.

This sequence joins TRBV20-1 and TRBJ1-3, with a weak D call TRBD1 (5 bases). Germline V lookup: CDR1 DFQATT, CDR2 SNEGSKA (reference sequence). The CDR3 totals 11 residues. Trimming took 3 bases from V and 8 from J, leaving 8 bases between them. CDR3 protein: CSASGGDTIYF. The CDR3 DNA reads TGCAGTGCTAGTGGGGGGGACACCATATATTTT.

The rearrangement joins TRBV6-1 to TRBJ1-2, with 7 bases identical to TRBD1. Germline V gene lookup returns CDR1 MNHNS and CDR2 SASEGT. V lost 8 bases, J lost 3 bases, and 6 bases stayed unmatched. This CDR3 has 13 amino acids. CDR3 sequence: CASGTVFDYGYTF. DNA of the CDR3: TGTGCCAGCGGGACAGTTTTTGACTATGGCTACACCTTC.

V usage is TRBV7-8 and J usage is TRBJ2-6, with a weak D call TRBD1 (7 bases). The CDR3 totals 18 residues. V was shortened by 5 bases and J by 4 bases, with 21 bases between the two germline ends. Germline V gene lookup returns CDR1 SGHVS and CDR2 FQNEAQ. The CDR3 DNA is TGTGCCAGCAGCGGAGAGACAGGGAGGTTTTCCGGGGCCAACGTCCTGACTTTC. Amino acids: CASSGETGRFSGANVLTF.

The V call is TRBV7-9, the J call TRBJ2-3; 8 bases line up with TRBD2. The V segment lost 5 bases and the J segment 4 bases; nucleotides outside the gene matches: 8. Germline values: CDR1 SEHNR, CDR2 FQNEAQ (reference sequence). The CDR3 runs to 15 residues. CDR3 nucleotides: TGTGCCAGCAGCCTACGGGAGGGCCCCGCAGATACGCAGTATTTT. This sequence encodes CASSLREGPADTQYF.

The CDR3 nucleotides are TGTGCCAGCAGTGAAGGCAGGGATGGCAATCAGCCCCAGCATTTT. Encoded protein: CASSEGRDGNQPQHF. The chain uses TRBV6-1 and TRBJ1-5; TRBD1 might be the D (5 bases). Germline CDR1 reads MNHNS; CDR2 reads SASEGT. CDR3 length equals 15 residues. Trimming removed 1 base at V and 2 bases at J, with 9 bases between.

This chain uses TRBV27 with TRBJ1-2; D is unclear. The CDR3 is 15 residues long. From germline, CDR1 is MNHEY and CDR2 SMNVEV (reference sequence). With 5 bases removed from V and 7 bases from J, the gap between germline ends came to 20 bases. CDR3 residues: CASSPLSGGDGGYTF. CDR3 coding DNA: TGTGCCAGCAGTCCCCTCTCCGGCGGGGATGGTGGCTACACCTTC.

This chain links TRBV10-3 with TRBJ2-2; 10 nucleotides agree with TRBD2. Trimming removed 8 bases from V and 5 bases from J; junction bases left unmatched: 14. Germline loops: CDR1 ENHRY, CDR2 SYGVKD. The CDR3 is made up of 17 amino acids. CDR3 in amino acids: CAIPLSLAGEQTGELFF. DNA for the CDR3: TGTGCCATCCCCCTAAGCCTAGCGGGAGAGCAAACCGGGGAGCTGTTTTTT.

This clone was detected a few times. This sequence joins TRBV7-2 and TRBJ2-2, with 8 bases fitting TRBD1. Trimming at V came to 2 bases and at J to 1 base, leaving 6 bases not matched to a gene. The CDR3 sequence is 17 residues long. The germline V gene has CDR1 SGHTA and CDR2 FQGNSA. CDR3 sequence reads: CASSLRWTGQNTGELFF. CDR3 nucleotide sequence: TGTGCCAGCAGCTTAAGGTGGACAGGGCAGAACACCGGGGAGCTGTTTTTT.

This chain joins TRBV6-1 and TRBJ2-2; 8 nucleotides match TRBD2. V shed 1 base, J shed 7 bases, and the junction held 8 bases outside the gene matches. Germline CDR1 and CDR2: MNHNS and SASEGT. CDR3 length: 16 amino acids. DNA of the CDR3: TGTGCCAGCAGTGAAGTCGAGCGGGAGTGGGGCGGGGAGCTGTTTTTT. It translates to CASSEVEREWGGELFF.

The chain joins TRBV5-1 to TRBJ2-7; D might be TRBD2 (5 bases). Germline-derived CDR1 and CDR2 are SGHRS and YFSETQ. This CDR3 is built from 13 residues. Trimming stripped 2 bases from V and 3 bases from J, with 9 bases between. Written as DNA, the CDR3 is TGCGCCAGCAGCTTTAGCACTAGCTACGAGCAGTACTTC. Residues: CASSFSTSYEQYF.

The V and J genes are TRBV7-9 and TRBJ1-1; the D is unclear. V was trimmed by 5 bases and J by 0 bases, leaving 7 bases between them. The CDR3 length is 13 residues. The germline gives CDR1 SEHNR, CDR2 FQNEAQ (reference sequence). The DNA for the CDR3 is TGTGCCAGCAGCCATCCAATGAACACTGAAGCTTTCTTT. Its translation is CASSHPMNTEAFF.

J is TRBJ1-3 and V is TRBV28; D possibly corresponds to TRBD1 (6 bases). With 5 bases removed from V and 3 bases from J, the gap between germline ends came to 20 bases. This CDR3 has 17 amino acids. The germline CDR1 and CDR2 sequences are MDHEN and SYDVKM. CDR3 sequence (DNA): TGTGCCAGCAGTCTCTACTCGGACAGATGGAGTGGAAACACCATATATTTT. This codes for CASSLYSDRWSGNTIYF. Variable domain in full (rest from reference TRBV28 and TRBJ1-3): DVKVTQSSRYLVKRTGEKVFLECVQDMDHENMFWYRQDPGLGLRLIYFSYDVKMKEKGDIPEGYSVSREKKERFSLILESASTNQTSMYLCASSLYSDRWSGNTIYFGEGSWLTVV.

The J gene is TRBJ1-4, the V gene TRBV6-1; 7 bases agree with TRBD1. The CDR3 length is 14 residues. V trimming: 6 bases; J trimming: 3 bases; junction bases outside the gene matches: 4. From germline, CDR1 is MNHNS and CDR2 SASEGT. The DNA of the CDR3 is TGTGCCAGCAGGCCGGGACAGTCTAATGAAAAACTGTTTTTT. Its protein is CASRPGQSNEKLFF.

The V gene is TRBV11-2, the J gene TRBJ2-2, with unresolved D. V was pared by 1 base and J by 0 bases, with 12 bases between. The CDR3 is 17 residues long. Germline assignment: CDR1 SGHAT and CDR2 FQNNGV. In DNA form, the CDR3 reads TGTGCCAGCAGCTTAGCGCTAGACCTAACGAACACCGGGGAGCTGTTTTTT. Amino acid sequence: CASSLALDLTNTGELFF. Variable domain in full (rest from reference TRBV11-2 and TRBJ2-2): EAGVAQSPRYKIIEKRQSVAFWCNPISGHATLYWYQQILGQGPKLLIQFQNNGVVDDSQLPKDRFSAERLKGVDSTLKIQPAKLEDSAVYLCASSLALDLTNTGELFFGEGSRLTVL.

The V gene is TRBV6-6, the J gene TRBJ1-5; the D gene is possibly TRBD1 (6 bases). This CDR3 spans 13 amino acids. Germline CDR1 reads MNHNY; CDR2 reads SVGAGI (reference sequence). The V gene lost 4 bases and the J gene lost 4 bases, with 8 bases spanning the gap. CDR3 amino acids: CASSLDRNQPQHF. In DNA form, the CDR3 reads TGTGCCAGCAGTTTGGACAGAAATCAGCCCCAGCATTTT.

This chain connects TRBV28 to TRBJ1-5; perhaps TRBD1 as D (5 bases). V was trimmed by 11 bases and J by 7 bases, leaving 15 bases between them. Germline V gene sequence: CDR1 MDHEN, CDR2 SYDVKM. CDR3 length equals 12 residues. The CDR3 reads CALFKGRQPQHF. In DNA, the CDR3 is TGTGCCCTCTTCAAGGGGAGGCAGCCCCAGCATTTT.

This clone has just a few counts. The rearrangement uses TRBV7-9 and TRBJ1-1; D might be TRBD1 (5 bases). The germline CDR1 and CDR2 sequences are SEHNR and FQNEAQ (reference sequence). The CDR3 is made up of 14 amino acids. Trimming pared 7 bases from V and 0 bases from J, leaving 12 bases between. CDR3 bases: TGTGCCAGCATCTGGGGCTGGATGAACACTGAAGCTTTCTTT. This translates into CASIWGWMNTEAFF.

The chain joins TRBV6-4 to TRBJ1-6; D is undetermined. The CDR3 is 16 amino acids. Germline V gene data show CDR1 as MRHNA and CDR2 as SNTAGT. Trimming cost V 3 bases and J 5 bases, with 14 bases left between them. For the CDR3, the DNA is TGTGCCAGCAGTGAAATTGCGAGGCCGAATAATTCACCCCTCCACTTT. This codes for CASSEIARPNNSPLHF.

This clone appeared a single time. This sequence joins TRBV30 and TRBJ2-7; no clear D gene. Germline V gene lookup returns CDR1 GTSNPN and CDR2 SVGIG (reference sequence). The CDR3 consists of 12 residues. V lost 0 bases and J 5 bases, leaving 8 bases between the germline ends. CDR3 region: CAWSVGQNEQYF. CDR3 nucleotide sequence: TGTGCCTGGAGTGTTGGGCAGAACGAGCAGTACTTC.

V gene TRBV27 combines with J gene TRBJ2-2; D gene uncertain. V was cut by 9 bases and J by 0 bases, with 14 bases left in between. The CDR3 extends over 15 amino acids. Germline lookup yields CDR1 MNHEY and CDR2 SMNVEV (reference sequence). The CDR3 region is CASTSGPTNTGELFF. The CDR3 bases are TGTGCCAGTACTTCTGGTCCGACGAACACCGGGGAGCTGTTTTTT.